This is a list of T cell receptor beta chains from one sample in a study of identifying expanded T cells in peripheral blood. TCRdb's table, derived via immunoSEQ multiplex PCR, lists solely in-frame clones and lacks some. The sample shows approximately 94,000 clones, around nine tenths of them seen only once. The sequencing sample was made of blood. The receptor source for this set is a person aged 18 to 70 in good health. The CDR3 runs from the conserved cysteine through the conserved F or W. The D gene is left open where the match is weak. Some rows mark clone size as missing; the rest say once, few, many or name a class of expanded clone.

>-|TRBJ2-2|TRBD2|TRBV5-6
TGTGCCAGCAGCCCGAAACTAGCGGGGGGGGCCGGGGAGCTGTTTTTT
CASSPKLAGGAGELFF
>-|TRBJ2-5|-|TRBV18
TGTGCCAGCTCACCAGTGTCTCCGGAGACCCAGTACTTC
CASSPVSPETQYF
>-|TRBJ2-5|-|TRBV7-9
TGTGCCAGCAGCCCCCAGGGTTGGGAGACCCAGTACTTC
CASSPQGWETQYF
>-|TRBJ1-5|-|TRBV30
TGTGCCTGGAGTAAGGGACGAGATCAGCCCCAGCATTTT
CAWSKGRDQPQHF
>-|TRBJ2-7|TRBD1|TRBV19
TGTGCCAGTAGTACCGGGACAGGGGGCTACGAGCAGTACTTC
CASSTGTGGYEQYF
>-|TRBJ1-2|TRBD1|TRBV5-6
TGTGCCAGCAGCCTCTGGGACAGGGATTTTCGCACCTTC
CASSLWDRDFRTF
>-|TRBJ2-5|TRBD2|TRBV4-1
TGCGCCAGCAGCCAAGATATAATCATCAGACTAGCGGGGCGAAGGGAGACCCAGTACTTC
CASSQDIIIRLAGRRETQYF
>-|TRBJ1-3|-|TRBV18
TGTGCCAGCTCACCAACCGGGGTTGGTGGAAACACCATATATTTT
CASSPTGVGGNTIYF
>-|TRBJ2-2|TRBD1|TRBV30
TGTGCCTGGAGTCGGGACAGGGGATGGGTCGGGGAGCTGTTTTTT
CAWSRDRGWVGELFF
>-|TRBJ1-1|-|TRBV7-2
TGTGCCAGCAGCTTTCTACAGGGAGACACTGAAGCTTTCTTT
CASSFLQGDTEAFF
>-|TRBJ1-2|-|TRBV27
TGTGCCAGCAGTTCGTCGTGGTGGGAGGGAATCGTATATGGCTACACCTTC
CASSSSWWEGIVYGYTF
>few|TRBJ2-5|TRBD2|TRBV4-1
TGCGCCAGCAGCCTCGGACTAGCGGTTCAAGAGACCCAGTACTTC
CASSLGLAVQETQYF
>-|TRBJ1-6|-|TRBV9
TGTGCCAGCAGCCTAGAGGGAACCGGGGTACCCCTCCACTTT
CASSLEGTGVPLHF
>once|TRBJ2-5|-|TRBV4-3
TGCGCCAGCAGCCGTAATCTGAGGGAGACCCAGTACTTC
CASSRNLRETQYF
>once|TRBJ2-1|-|TRBV9
TGTGCCAGCAGCCCCCCAGCGGAATTTTCCTACAATGAGCAGTTCTTC
CASSPPAEFSYNEQFF
>-|TRBJ2-3|TRBD2|TRBV5-1
TGCGCCAGCAGCGGGACTAGCGGGGGCACAGATACGCAGTATTTT
CASSGTSGGTDTQYF
>-|TRBJ2-7|TRBD2|TRBV5-1
TGCGCCAGCAGCTTGGTAGTAGCGGGGGACGAGCAGTACTTC
CASSLVVAGDEQYF
>-|TRBJ2-7|TRBD1|TRBV27
TGTGCCAGCAGTTTATCGACAGGGTCGTACGAGCAGTACTTC
CASSLSTGSYEQYF
>few|TRBJ2-6|-|TRBV18
TGTGCCAGCTCACCGAATCGGATCTCTGGGGCCAACGTCCTGACTTTC
CASSPNRISGANVLTF
>-|TRBJ1-3|-|TRBV18
TGTGCCAGCTCACCCCCCGCGGGAGGGCCGGGCTCTGGAAACACCATATATTTT
CASSPPAGGPGSGNTIYF
>-|TRBJ2-2|-|TRBV19
TGTGCCAGTAGCAAACGGAACACCGGGGAGCTGTTTTTT
CASSKRNTGELFF
>once|TRBJ2-2|TRBD1|TRBV5-1
TGCGCCAGCAGCACGGACAGGGGGCTGATCGGGGAGCTGTTTTTT
CASSTDRGLIGELFF
>-|TRBJ2-1|-|TRBV4-2
TGTGCCAGCAGCCAAGAAACATCTGGATCCTACAATGAGCAGTTCTTC
CASSQETSGSYNEQFF
>-|TRBJ2-3|-|TRBV7-8
TGTGCCAGCAGCCAACAGAGGGACACAGATACGCAGTATTTT
CASSQQRDTDTQYF
>-|TRBJ1-1|-|TRBV7-9
TGTGCCAGCAGCTTAGTGTCAGACACTGAAGCTTTCTTT
CASSLVSDTEAFF
>few|TRBJ2-1|TRBD2|TRBV10-3
TGTGCCATCAGGACTAGCGGGAGGAAGCATGAGCAGTTCTTC
CAIRTSGRKHEQFF
>-|TRBJ2-2|TRBD1|TRBV27
TGTGCCAGCAGTTTATTGCCCGGGACAGGGGACCCCATTGTGACCGGGGAGCTGTTTTTT
CASSLLPGTGDPIVTGELFF
>-|TRBJ1-5|TRBD1|TRBV19
TGTGCCAGTAGCCCCCGGGACAGGGGGCTGGGTCAGCCCCAGCATTTT
CASSPRDRGLGQPQHF
>-|TRBJ1-2|-|TRBV7-2
TGTGCCAGCAGCTTAACGGGGCCGTCCACTGGCTACACCTTC
CASSLTGPSTGYTF
>-|TRBJ2-4|-|TRBV27
TGTGCCAGCAGTCGCACCGGGACGGAAAACATTCAGTACTTC
CASSRTGTENIQYF
>once|TRBJ1-2|-|TRBV7-8
TGTGCCAGCAGCCCCAGAATCCACTATGGCTACACCTTC
CASSPRIHYGYTF
>-|TRBJ2-1|-|TRBV7-9
TGTGCCAGCAGCTTAGCGCGGGCAGCCGACAATGAGCAGTTCTTC
CASSLARAADNEQFF
>-|TRBJ1-3|-|TRBV30
TGTGCCTGGAGTGTAAACCTGCAGGGAAACACCATATATTTT
CAWSVNLQGNTIYF
>-|TRBJ1-1|-|TRBV4-2
TGTGCCAGCAGCCAAGACCAACAGGGAATGCCTGAAGCTTTCTTT
CASSQDQQGMPEAFF
>-|TRBJ2-2|-|TRBV21-1
TGTGCCAGCAGCAAAAGGAGCCCCGGGACAGGGACCAACACCGGGGAGCTGTTTTTT
CASSKRSPGTGTNTGELFF
>-|TRBJ2-7|-|TRBV20-1
TGCAGTGCGACACGGGGGGCCGAGCAGTACTTC
CSATRGAEQYF
>-|TRBJ1-1|-|TRBV18
TGTGCCAGCTCAATGGGGGTACCTGAAGCTTTCTTT
CASSMGVPEAFF
>-|TRBJ2-2|-|TRBV30
TGTGCCTGGAGTGTAAACCACCTAAACACCGGGGAGCTGTTTTTT
CAWSVNHLNTGELFF
>-|TRBJ2-2|-|TRBV6-5
TGTGCCAGCAGTTACGCGGGGATTACGAACACCGGGGAGCTGTTTTTT
CASSYAGITNTGELFF
>-|TRBJ2-1|TRBD2|TRBV2
TGTGCCAGCAACGGACTAGGGGTCTACAATGAGCAGTTCTTC
CASNGLGVYNEQFF
>-|TRBJ1-1|-|TRBV5-1
TGCGCCAGCAGCTTGGCCACAGGGAACACTGAAGCTTTCTTT
CASSLATGNTEAFF
>-|TRBJ2-7|-|TRBV4-1
TGCGCCAGCAGCCAAGGCAGGGGAACCTACGAGCAGTACTTC
CASSQGRGTYEQYF
>-|TRBJ1-6|-|TRBV18
TGTGCCAGCTCATCAAGGGAGGATTCACCCCTCCACTTT
CASSSREDSPLHF
>-|TRBJ1-1|-|TRBV7-9
TGTGCCAGCAGCTTAGAGTTTGGAAATCTGAACACTGAAGCTTTCTTT
CASSLEFGNLNTEAFF
>-|TRBJ1-3|-|TRBV11-2
TGTGCCAGCAGCTTAGGGGTCAGCTCTGGAAACACCATATATTTT
CASSLGVSSGNTIYF
>-|TRBJ2-7|TRBD1|TRBV25-1
TGTGCCAGCAGCACCGGGACAGGGGGCGGCGAGCAGTACTTC
CASSTGTGGGEQYF
>once|TRBJ2-5|-|TRBV11-3
TGTGCCAGCAGCTCCCAAGAGATCCAGTACTTC
CASSSQEIQYF
>-|TRBJ2-1|-|TRBV9
TGTGCCAGCAGCGCGCAAGTGAGTAGCCTGGGTGAGCAGTTCTTC
CASSAQVSSLGEQFF
>-|TRBJ1-1|-|TRBV30
TGTGCCTGGAGTGTACGCCCCCGGGCAGGTGGCCCGAACACTGAAGCTTTCTTT
CAWSVRPRAGGPNTEAFF
>once|TRBJ2-1|TRBD2|TRBV19
TGTGCCAGTAGTCCCCGCCCGACTAGCGGGAATTCCTACAATGAGCAGTTCTTC
CASSPRPTSGNSYNEQFF
>-|TRBJ1-4|TRBD1|TRBV25-1
TGTGCCAGCAGTCGTGGACAGGGGGGAGAAAAACTGTTTTTT
CASSRGQGGEKLFF
>-|TRBJ1-1|-|TRBV7-9
TGTGCCAGCAGCCAGGACACGCGGGGGGCGTGGAACACTGAAGCTTTCTTT
CASSQDTRGAWNTEAFF
>-|TRBJ1-2|TRBD1|TRBV6-6
TGTGCCAGCACCTACGGGGACAGATTCTATGGCTACACCTTC
CASTYGDRFYGYTF
>-|TRBJ2-5|-|TRBV5-1
TGCGCCAGCAGCTTGTCGGCGGGGATAGAAGAGACCCAGTACTTC
CASSLSAGIEETQYF
>-|TRBJ2-1|-|TRBV7-9
TGTGCCAGCAGCTTAACTGGCGGGAACTACAATGAGCAGTTCTTC
CASSLTGGNYNEQFF
>-|TRBJ2-6|-|TRBV5-1
TGCGCCAGCAGCTTGGGGGGTAGCGGGGCCAACGTCCTGACTTTC
CASSLGGSGANVLTF
>-|TRBJ1-1|-|TRBV15
TGTGCCACCAGTGCCTTCCGAGGGTTTACCACTGAAGCTTTCTTT
CATSAFRGFTTEAFF
>once|TRBJ1-1|-|TRBV18
TGTGCCAGCTCACCACCGGCCGGGCAAATGAACACTGAAGCTTTCTTT
CASSPPAGQMNTEAFF
>-|TRBJ1-5|TRBD1|TRBV30
TGTGCCAGTGCCGGGACAGGGGGCAATCAGCCCCAGCATTTT
CASAGTGGNQPQHF